A selection of T cell receptor beta chains follows, all from one sample in a study of T cell responses to AZD1222 COVID-19 vaccine. The protocol was immunoSEQ multiplex PCR, while the TCRdb copy is restricted to in-frame clones and leaves out a portion. The repertoire has tens of thousands of clones, about 90% of them found once; the top ten carry over 1.3%. Sequencing was performed on peripheral blood, taken 28 days after the second AZD1222 dose. These receptors came from an adult who received the AZD1222 COVID-19 vaccine. The CDR3 runs from the conserved cysteine through the conserved F or W.

J: TRBJ2-2; V: TRBV9; CDR3: CASSVGQNTGELFF
J: TRBJ2-1; V: TRBV7-3; CDR3: CASSWDYNNEQFF
J: TRBJ1-6; V: TRBV7-3; CDR3: CASSLGQGSRNSPLHF
J: TRBJ2-7; V: TRBV6-2/TRBV6-3; CDR3: CASSYSGQSYEQYF
J: TRBJ2-1; V: TRBV9; CDR3: CASSVGIPNEQFF
J: TRBJ1-2; V: TRBV6-2/TRBV6-3; CDR3: CASSYFGEAGYTF
J: TRBJ2-1; V: TRBV5-1; CDR3: CASSLAGGLYNEQFF
J: TRBJ1-2; V: TRBV20-1; CDR3: CSARAPFSYTF
J: TRBJ2-6; V: TRBV27; CDR3: CASRPLVGTGTSGANVLTF
J: TRBJ1-1; V: TRBV3-1/TRBV3-2; CDR3: CASSLGIQGAEAFF
J: TRBJ1-5; V: TRBV7-8; CDR3: CASSLVQGGNQPQHF
J: TRBJ2-3; V: TRBV28; CDR3: CASSWDRGTDTQYF
J: TRBJ1-2; V: TRBV29-1; CDR3: CSARWGGARGYTF
J: TRBJ1-1; V: TRBV2; CDR3: CASSELSGNTEAFF
J: TRBJ1-3; V: TRBV24-1; CDR3: CATSGGSTGTSSGNTIYF
J: TRBJ1-5; V: TRBV24-1; CDR3: CATARAGSNQPQHF
J: TRBJ2-5; V: TRBV6-5; CDR3: CASRPPGLQYF
J: TRBJ2-7; V: TRBV28; CDR3: CASTSAPYYYEQYF
J: TRBJ1-3; V: TRBV28; CDR3: CASSPQGMGNTIYF
J: TRBJ1-2; V: TRBV5-1; CDR3: CASSLGDREDYGYTF
J: TRBJ2-7; V: TRBV5-5; CDR3: CASSRGHSSSYEQYF
J: TRBJ1-6; V: TRBV6-5; CDR3: CASSYSSPTGSPLHF
J: TRBJ1-5; V: TRBV5-1; CDR3: CASSPGQGSNQPQHF
J: TRBJ2-7; V: TRBV6-5; CDR3: CASSYDSGTGFWEQYF
J: TRBJ2-1; V: TRBV19; CDR3: CASSPRTSGGASEQFF
J: TRBJ2-7; V: TRBV5-4; CDR3: CASGQGGHEQYF
J: TRBJ1-2; V: TRBV19; CDR3: CASRNSGGDSNGYTF
J: TRBJ2-5; V: TRBV7-9; CDR3: CASSLGGTGGMETQYF
J: TRBJ1-1; V: TRBV15; CDR3: CATTRDQPTTEAFF
J: TRBJ1-2; V: TRBV19; CDR3: CASRGGADGYTF
J: TRBJ2-7; V: TRBV7-2; CDR3: CASSLVMGREQYF
J: TRBJ1-5; V: TRBV5-1; CDR3: CASSLGDSLNQPQHF
J: TRBJ1-5; V: TRBV7-2; CDR3: CASSPPGQVNQPQHF
J: TRBJ2-3; V: TRBV5-1; CDR3: CASSWGRGETDTQYF
J: TRBJ2-1; V: TRBV4-1; CDR3: CASSQGVVTAYNEQFF
J: TRBJ2-7; V: TRBV7-2; CDR3: CASSFRQGYEQYF
J: TRBJ1-1; V: TRBV6-5; CDR3: CASSYSAGVLNTEAFF
J: TRBJ2-7; V: TRBV11-2; CDR3: CASSLAPDGYEQYF
J: TRBJ1-6; V: TRBV19; CDR3: CASRLGQTPNSPLHF
J: TRBJ1-2; V: TRBV10-3; CDR3: CAIRGQVGDYGYTF
J: TRBJ1-5; V: TRBV2; CDR3: CASSVDSLRNQPQHF
J: TRBJ1-5; V: TRBV19; CDR3: CASSIVNRGTGLSNQPQHF
J: TRBJ1-4; V: TRBV4-1; CDR3: CASSQDGSGGYEKLFF
J: TRBJ2-3; V: TRBV18; CDR3: CASSPAQDTQYF
J: TRBJ2-7; V: TRBV3-1/TRBV3-2; CDR3: CASSQGTGRVEQYF
J: TRBJ2-1; V: TRBV11-2; CDR3: CASSLGVGRGYNEQFF
J: TRBJ1-2; V: TRBV6-2/TRBV6-3; CDR3: CASSSPGQPRYGYTF
J: TRBJ1-2; V: TRBV5-4; CDR3: CASSTDSYGYTF
J: TRBJ2-1; V: TRBV7-3; CDR3: CASSWNSYNEQFF
J: TRBJ2-7; V: TRBV11-2; CDR3: CASSLSKNQQYF
J: TRBJ1-2; V: TRBV5-4; CDR3: CASSLALTTAPNYGYTF
J: TRBJ2-1; V: TRBV27; CDR3: CASSPLRQGPPLSNEQFF
J: TRBJ1-4; V: TRBV3-1/TRBV3-2; CDR3: CASTQPGQGNEKLFF
J: TRBJ2-1; V: TRBV6-1; CDR3: CASSEEVILPYNEQFF
J: TRBJ1-1; V: TRBV15; CDR3: CATSRAPGQGRKYAMNTEAFF